The 23 T cell receptor beta chains in this list originate from one sample, sequenced in a study of cytomegalovirus exposure and HLA in healthy donors. PCR used 60 Vbeta primers and 13 Jbeta primers. Assay used: immunoSEQ multiplex PCR; TCRdb lists only in-frame clones, some missing. Of roughly 200,000 clones listed, roughly 85% are singletons. Sample: PBMCs. The receptors here all came from a woman aged 50 to 60 in good health and CMV-seronegative.

The gene calls are TRBV7-2 and TRBJ2-3; 10 bases are shared with TRBD2. V lost 6 bases and J lost 5; bases outside the gene matches: 5. CDR1 and CDR2 from the germline V gene are SGHTA and FQGNSA. The CDR3 contains 14 residues. The CDR3 nucleotides are TGTGCCAGCAGGGCAGCGGGAGGGGGAGATACGCAGTATTTT. Translation: CASRAAGGGDTQYF.

The chain links TRBV21-1 to TRBJ2-5; the table's D call, TRBD2, was not checked against the DNA. TRBV21-1 is deemed a pseudogene. CDR3 length equals 15 residues. The CDR3 DNA reads as TGTGCCAGCAGCAACCCGACGAGACTGCAAGAGACCCAGTACTTC. Its protein is CASSNPTRLQETQYF.

The chain employs TRBV11-2 and TRBJ2-5, with D tentatively TRBD2 (6 bases). The CDR3 is 13 residues long. Germline loops: CDR1 SGHAT, CDR2 FQNNGV. Trimming took 4 bases from V and 5 from J, leaving 11 bases between them. As DNA, the CDR3 is TGTGCCAGCAGCTCGGACTATCCCGAGACCCAGTACTTC. Amino acid sequence: CASSSDYPETQYF. The full variable domain, with the rest looked up from reference TRBV11-2 and TRBJ2-5, is EAGVAQSPRYKIIEKRQSVAFWCNPISGHATLYWYQQILGQGPKLLIQFQNNGVVDDSQLPKDRFSAERLKGVDSTLKIQPAKLEDSAVYLCASSSDYPETQYFGPGTRLLVL.

This clone was counted a single time. The chain has TRBV9 and TRBJ2-7; 12 positions agree with TRBD2. The CDR3 runs 14 residues. Germline trimming cut 4 bases from V and 3 bases from J; bases unmatched to any gene: 2. Germline V CDR1 and CDR2: SGDLS, YYNGEE. The CDR3 spells CASSQGLAGYEQYF. The DNA for the CDR3 is TGTGCCAGCAGCCAGGGACTAGCGGGCTACGAGCAGTACTTC.

V gene TRBV6-1 combines with J gene TRBJ2-3, with D possibly TRBD2 on 6 matching bases. This CDR3 region has 15 residues. The V end lost 7 bases, the J end lost 0 bases, and 14 bases lay between the germline ends. The V gene's germline CDR1 is MNHNS and CDR2 SASEGT. CDR3 sequence: CASTEGGTSTDTQYF. CDR3 coding DNA: TGTGCCAGCACCGAAGGCGGGACTAGCACAGATACGCAGTATTTT.

This chain connects TRBV6-6 to TRBJ2-7; a weak D match, TRBD1 (6 bases). The CDR3 contains 15 residues. The germline V and J ends were trimmed by 6 bases and 6 bases, with 21 bases remaining between them. Germline CDR1 is MNHNY and CDR2 is SVGAGI (reference sequence). CDR3 residues: CASSVQGEGTREQYF. CDR3 DNA sequence: TGTGCCAGCAGCGTACAGGGAGAAGGGACGCGCGAGCAGTACTTC.

The gene calls are TRBV6-4 and TRBJ1-2; D is perhaps TRBD1 (6 bases). CDR1 MRHNA and CDR2 SNTAGT come from the germline V gene. This CDR3 region has 16 residues. Trimming took 4 bases from V and 2 from J, leaving 17 bases between them. The CDR3 sequence is CASSAGTGIGNYGYTF. The CDR3 bases are TGTGCCAGCAGTGCGGGAACAGGGATTGGAAACTATGGCTACACCTTC.

This rearrangement joins TRBV28 to TRBJ1-3; the D is unclear. In germline, CDR1 is MDHEN, CDR2 SYDVKM. Trimming shortened V by 8 bases and J by 2 bases, and 13 bases separated the two germline ends. This CDR3 comprises 14 residues. DNA for the CDR3: TGTGCCAGCCGGAACGCGGGAACTGGAAACACCATATATTTT. Translating gives CASRNAGTGNTIYF.

This chain joins TRBV2 and TRBJ2-5, with D perhaps matching TRBD1 (6 bases). This CDR3 spans 15 amino acids. CDR1 and CDR2 (germline): SNHLY, FYNNEI. The V and J ends lost 9 bases and 1 base respectively, with 18 bases between them. The CDR3 DNA is TGTGCCAGGTTCTGGCCTGGGGGCTTCCAAGAGACCCAGTACTTC. It yields the protein CARFWPGGFQETQYF.

The rearrangement links TRBV9 to TRBJ2-3, with D possibly being TRBD1 (5 bases). V lost 1 base, J lost 4 bases, and 10 bases lay in between. Germline V CDR1 and CDR2: SGDLS, YYNGEE. The length of the CDR3 is 14 residues. The CDR3 is CASSVRGIPDTQYF. The DNA for the CDR3 is TGTGCCAGCAGCGTAAGGGGAATTCCAGATACGCAGTATTTT.

The CDR3 coding sequence is TGCGCCAGCAGCCTAGACCGGACAGCGTATAATTCACCCCTCCACTTT. Amino acid sequence: CASSLDRTAYNSPLHF. V is TRBV4-3 and J is TRBJ1-6, with D possibly matching TRBD1 (6 bases). The CDR3 spans 16 residues. Trimming removed 4 bases from V and 4 bases from J, with 14 bases in between. Germline V gene sequence: CDR1 LGHNA, CDR2 YSLEER.

The chain carries TRBV5-1 and TRBJ2-7, with D possibly matching TRBD2 (5 bases). The CDR3 length is 16 residues. Per the germline V gene, CDR1 is SGHRS and CDR2 is YFSETQ. Trimming took 2 bases from V and 0 from J, leaving 15 bases between them. The CDR3 bases are TGCGCCAGCAGCTTAGATCCGGGGTCAGACTCCTACGAGCAGTACTTC. Translation: CASSLDPGSDSYEQYF.

The chain links TRBV6-1 to TRBJ2-7; 11 bases map to TRBD2. V shed 6 bases, J shed 4 bases, and the junction held 8 bases outside the gene matches. The CDR3 is made up of 15 amino acids. Germline V lookup: CDR1 MNHNS, CDR2 SASEGT. CDR3 sequence: CASSPGTSGFYEQYF. The DNA for the CDR3 is TGTGCCAGCAGCCCCGGGACTAGCGGTTTTTACGAGCAGTACTTC.

The table lists this clone with a few counts. The V call is TRBV9, the J call TRBJ2-7; D is perhaps TRBD1 (6 bases). Trimming pared 3 bases from V and 0 bases from J, leaving 19 bases between. This CDR3 comprises 17 residues. Germline lookup yields CDR1 SGDLS and CDR2 YYNGEE. The CDR3 here is CASSAAGVSGSSYEQYF. The CDR3 DNA reads TGTGCCAGCAGCGCCGCAGGGGTGAGCGGCTCCTCCTACGAGCAGTACTTC.

The sample holds one count of this clone. The chain links TRBV10-3 to TRBJ2-7, with TRBD2 matching 11 bases. V shed 6 bases and J 0 bases; nucleotides not matched to a gene: 10. CDR3 length: 17 amino acids. The germline V gene encodes CDR1 ENHRY and CDR2 SYGVKD. This CDR3 reads CAISEPGLADSSYEQYF. CDR3 nucleotide sequence: TGTGCCATCAGCGAACCGGGACTAGCGGACTCCTCCTACGAGCAGTACTTC.

CDR3 DNA: TGCAGCGGGCGGGAGACCTACAATGAGCAGTTCTTC. Amino acids: CSGRETYNEQFF. V is TRBV29-1 and J is TRBJ2-1, with 7 nucleotides matching TRBD2. The CDR3 runs to 12 residues. The ends lost 7 bases at V and 2 bases at J; junction bases unmatched: 2. Looked up from germline, CDR1 is SQVTM and CDR2 is ANQGSEA.

The sample holds a few counts of this clone. The chain has TRBV9 and TRBJ2-2; D gene uncertain. This CDR3 spans 15 amino acids. V lost 1 base and J 0 bases, leaving 7 bases between the germline ends. Germline-derived CDR1 and CDR2 are SGDLS and YYNGEE. In nucleotides, the CDR3 is TGTGCCAGCAGCGTATTAGCTCCGAACACCGGGGAGCTGTTTTTT. Its translation is CASSVLAPNTGELFF.

The V gene is TRBV5-1, the J gene TRBJ2-1, with 13 bases lining up with TRBD2. CDR3 length: 15 amino acids. V shed 6 bases, J shed 7 bases, and the junction held 7 bases outside the gene matches. Per the germline V gene, CDR1 is SGHRS and CDR2 is YFSETQ. The CDR3 DNA is TGCGCCAGCACCAGACTAGCGGGAGGAGAAAATGAGCAGTTCTTC. This sequence encodes CASTRLAGGENEQFF.

This clone was counted between two and nine times. The chain has TRBV29-1 and TRBJ1-2; the match to TRBD1 covers 7 bases. This CDR3 is 12 amino acids long. Germline lookup yields CDR1 SQVTM and CDR2 ANQGSEA. V gave up 4 bases and J gave up 8 bases; unmatched junction bases: 7. The chain's CDR3 is CSVGDSARGYTF. CDR3 nucleotide sequence: TGCAGCGTTGGGGACAGTGCGAGGGGCTACACCTTC.

This chain links TRBV27 with TRBJ2-1, with 12 positions matching TRBD2. Germline CDR1 reads MNHEY; CDR2 reads SMNVEV (reference sequence). The CDR3 spans 14 residues. With 8 bases clipped from V and 3 bases from J, the junction kept 2 bases outside the gene matches. The DNA for the CDR3 is TGTGCCAGCGGGGGACTAGCGGGCTACAATGAGCAGTTCTTC. It yields the protein CASGGLAGYNEQFF.

This chain connects TRBV14 to TRBJ2-7; tentative D call: TRBD2 (6 bases). The V end lost 6 bases, the J end lost 0 bases, and 12 bases lay between the germline ends. Germline CDR1 SGHDN, CDR2 FVKESK. This CDR3 has 14 residues. CDR3 sequence reads: CASRKGGASYEQYF. The CDR3 DNA reads TGTGCCAGCAGAAAAGGAGGGGCCTCCTACGAGCAGTACTTC.

In its sample, this clone was seen once. This rearrangement joins TRBV5-1 to TRBJ2-3, with 7 bases identical to TRBD1. V was clipped by 7 bases and J by 0 bases; unmatched bases: 2. The CDR3 contains 13 residues. CDR1 is SGHRS and CDR2 is YFSETQ in the germline V gene. The CDR3 spells CASRDSSTDTQYF. The CDR3 nucleotides are TGCGCCAGCCGGGACAGTAGCACAGATACGCAGTATTTT.

This clone was detected only once. Other DNA sequences in this specimen translate into the identical CDR3. The rearrangement links TRBV6-1 to TRBJ2-1, with 8 bases fitting TRBD2. Germline lookup yields CDR1 MNHNS and CDR2 SASEGT. CDR3 size: 14 residues. With 4 bases clipped from V and 2 bases from J, the junction kept 1 base outside the gene matches. The CDR3 loop reads CASSAGGTYNEQFF. DNA of the CDR3: TGTGCCAGCAGTGCGGGAGGGACCTACAATGAGCAGTTCTTC.